A selection of T cell receptor beta chains follows, all from one sample in a study of radiotherapy plus CTLA-4 blockade in lung cancer. Measured with immunoSEQ multiplex PCR; TCRdb has only the in-frame clones, and not every one. This table has tens of thousands of clones, roughly two thirds appearing once. The sample in question was peripheral blood, obtained from a patient treated with radiotherapy plus ipilimumab. The origin of the receptors is a human donor with non-small cell lung cancer who had a complete response to radiotherapy plus ipilimumab. Each CDR3 is given with its conserved first and last residue. Each record gives: J gene, D gene, V gene, clone size, CDR3 length, CDR3 DNA, CDR3 protein. The D gene is left open where the match is weak. Clone sizes are given selectively: once, few, many, or a class where the clone is expanded.

J: TRBJ1-2; D: .; V: TRBV29-1; size: .; length: 13; DNA: TGCAGCGCCCGAGGAGCGGAGAGCTATGGCTACACCTTC; CDR3: CSARGAESYGYTF
J: TRBJ2-1; D: .; V: TRBV7-3; size: .; length: 17; DNA: TGTGCCAGCAGCTTAAGTTCCCTGAGCGGGCGCATCAATGAGCAGTTCTTC; CDR3: CASSLSSLSGRINEQFF
J: TRBJ2-2; D: TRBD1; V: TRBV6-6; size: .; length: 15; DNA: TGTGCCAGCAGTTACCCGGACAGGGGGGATCGGGAGCTGTTTTTT; CDR3: CASSYPDRGDRELFF
J: TRBJ2-3; D: TRBD2; V: TRBV5-4; size: .; length: 15; DNA: TGTGCCAGCAGCTTAGGGACTAGCGGCACAGATACGCAGTATTTT; CDR3: CASSLGTSGTDTQYF
J: TRBJ2-5; D: .; V: TRBV6-5; size: .; length: 14; DNA: TGTGCCAGCAGTCGTACGGGGGGCGAAGAGACCCAGTACTTC; CDR3: CASSRTGGEETQYF
J: TRBJ1-5; D: .; V: TRBV19; size: few; length: 14; DNA: TGTGCCAGTAGGGGTAGCTATAGCAATCAGCCCCAGCATTTT; CDR3: CASRGSYSNQPQHF
J: TRBJ1-2; D: TRBD1; V: TRBV4-3; size: .; length: 15; DNA: TGCGCCAGCAGCCAAGAGGTGACAGGGGGACGGGGCTACACCTTC; CDR3: CASSQEVTGGRGYTF
J: TRBJ2-7; D: TRBD2; V: TRBV28; size: medium-sized; length: 17; DNA: TGTGCCAGCAGCTCCCAAGGAGGTCTAGCGGGAAGGAGAGAGCAGTACTTC; CDR3: CASSSQGGLAGRREQYF
J: TRBJ2-3; D: TRBD2; V: TRBV28; size: few; length: 13; DNA: TGTGCCAGCAGTTGGGGACTAGCGGATACGCAGTATTTT; CDR3: CASSWGLADTQYF
J: TRBJ1-2; D: TRBD1; V: TRBV7-2; size: .; length: 14; DNA: TGTGCCAGCAGGCATGGGACAGCGAATTATGGCTACACCTTC; CDR3: CASRHGTANYGYTF
J: TRBJ2-6; D: .; V: TRBV5-4; size: .; length: 15; DNA: TGTGCCAGCAGCCTTCTAGACTCTGGGGCCAACGTCCTGACTTTC; CDR3: CASSLLDSGANVLTF
J: TRBJ2-2; D: .; V: TRBV30; size: .; length: 12; DNA: TGTGCCTGGAAGTCGAAGCCCGGGGAGCTGTTTTTT; CDR3: CAWKSKPGELFF
J: TRBJ1-1; D: .; V: TRBV30; size: .; length: 15; DNA: TGTGCCTGGAGTGTACAAACCGGGTCGGGCACTGAAGCTTTCTTT; CDR3: CAWSVQTGSGTEAFF
J: TRBJ2-6; D: TRBD1; V: TRBV9; size: .; length: 17; DNA: TGTGCCAGCAGCGGACTAGACAGGGGCCCTGGGGCCAACGTCCTGACTTTC; CDR3: CASSGLDRGPGANVLTF
J: TRBJ2-7; D: TRBD2; V: TRBV19; size: .; length: 14; DNA: TGTGCCAGTTCCCTGTCTAGCGGGAGCTACGAGCAGTACTTC; CDR3: CASSLSSGSYEQYF
J: TRBJ2-7; D: .; V: TRBV19; size: .; length: 15; DNA: TGTGCCAGTAGTATAGTAAGAACAGGTCCCTACGAGCAGTACTTC; CDR3: CASSIVRTGPYEQYF
J: TRBJ2-7; D: .; V: TRBV12-2; size: many; length: 15; DNA: TGTGCAAGTCGCTTCATACAGGGTCTCACCTACGAGCAGTACTTC; CDR3: CASRFIQGLTYEQYF
J: TRBJ1-1; D: .; V: TRBV27; size: .; length: 15; DNA: TGTGCCAGCAGTTTCACAGGGCTCTTGGGTACTGAAGCTTTCTTT; CDR3: CASSFTGLLGTEAFF
J: TRBJ2-7; D: .; V: TRBV7-6; size: .; length: 16; DNA: TGTGCCAGCAGCCAAGCCCCCGGGGTTAGCTCCTACGAGCAGTACTTC; CDR3: CASSQAPGVSSYEQYF
J: TRBJ1-1; D: .; V: TRBV2; size: .; length: 14; DNA: TGTGCCAGCAGTGAACAGGGGAAGAACACTGAAGCTTTCTTT; CDR3: CASSEQGKNTEAFF
J: TRBJ2-3; D: TRBD2; V: TRBV5-1; size: .; length: 15; DNA: TGCGCCAGCAGCCTTAGCGGGAGAGGCGCAGATACGCAGTATTTT; CDR3: CASSLSGRGADTQYF
J: TRBJ1-5; D: .; V: TRBV9; size: few; length: 15; DNA: TGTGCCAGCAGCGTAGACGGGGGTCTGGGGGGGCCCCAGCATTTT; CDR3: CASSVDGGLGGPQHF
J: TRBJ1-1; D: .; V: TRBV29-1; size: few; length: 14; DNA: TGCAGCGTTGCCCTATGGCAGGAGGCTACTGAAGCTTTCTTT; CDR3: CSVALWQEATEAFF
J: TRBJ1-6; D: .; V: TRBV30; size: .; length: 13; DNA: TGTGCCTGTGGACAGTCTTATAATTCACCCCTCCACTTT; CDR3: CACGQSYNSPLHF
J: TRBJ1-2; D: .; V: TRBV27; size: .; length: 13; DNA: TGTGCCAGCAGACGGACAGAAGACTATGGCTACACCTTC; CDR3: CASRRTEDYGYTF
J: TRBJ2-3; D: .; V: TRBV10-1; size: once; length: 14; DNA: TGCGCCAGCAGTTTGACTAAAATCACAGATACGCAGTATTTT; CDR3: CASSLTKITDTQYF
J: TRBJ2-7; D: .; V: TRBV7-9; size: .; length: 11; DNA: TGTGCCGGAGGACAGTCCTACGAGCAGTACTTC; CDR3: CAGGQSYEQYF
J: TRBJ2-1; D: .; V: TRBV6-6; size: .; length: 15; DNA: TGTGCCAGCAGTTACTCGAATCGGGGAGTCAGTGAGCAGTTCTTC; CDR3: CASSYSNRGVSEQFF
J: TRBJ2-3; D: TRBD1; V: TRBV18; size: .; length: 15; DNA: TGTGCCAGCTCACCACTAAGGGGACAGGAAGATACGCAGTATTTT; CDR3: CASSPLRGQEDTQYF
J: TRBJ2-7; D: .; V: TRBV7-9; size: few; length: 14; DNA: TGTGCCAGCAGCTTAGAGGGAGTCCCCTACGAGCAGTACTTC; CDR3: CASSLEGVPYEQYF
J: TRBJ2-7; D: TRBD1; V: TRBV10-3; size: medium-sized; length: 14; DNA: TGTGCCATCAGTGCCGGACAGGGGGTCTACGAGCAGTACTTC; CDR3: CAISAGQGVYEQYF
J: TRBJ2-2; D: .; V: TRBV7-2; size: .; length: 14; DNA: TGTGCCAGCAGCCATACCCCAGGGACCGGGGAGCTGTTTTTT; CDR3: CASSHTPGTGELFF
J: TRBJ2-3; D: TRBD2; V: TRBV4-3; size: .; length: 15; DNA: TGCGCCAGCAGCCACCCGACTAGCGGGGAGGATACGCAGTATTTT; CDR3: CASSHPTSGEDTQYF
J: TRBJ1-2; D: TRBD1; V: TRBV27; size: .; length: 14; DNA: TGTGCCAGCAGCAGGGACAGGGCCTCTGTTGGCTACACCTTC; CDR3: CASSRDRASVGYTF
J: TRBJ2-2; D: TRBD1; V: TRBV19; size: .; length: 14; DNA: TGTGCCAGTAGTATACAACAGGGGCGCAGGGAGCTGTTTTTT; CDR3: CASSIQQGRRELFF
J: TRBJ2-3; D: .; V: TRBV6-1; size: .; length: 14; DNA: TGTGCCAGCAGGGATAGGACTAGCACAGATACGCAGTATTTT; CDR3: CASRDRTSTDTQYF
J: TRBJ1-6; D: .; V: TRBV19; size: .; length: 17; DNA: TGTGCCAGTAGTATTTTCCCAGGTGATGCCTATAATTCACCCCTCCACTTT; CDR3: CASSIFPGDAYNSPLHF
J: TRBJ2-7; D: TRBD1; V: TRBV28; size: .; length: 14; DNA: TGTGCCAGCAGTCCCGGACAGGGGGGGTACGAGCAGTACTTC; CDR3: CASSPGQGGYEQYF
J: TRBJ2-3; D: .; V: TRBV19; size: .; length: 15; DNA: TGTGCCAGTAGTTACGGACTAACTAGCACAGATACGCAGTATTTT; CDR3: CASSYGLTSTDTQYF
J: TRBJ2-6; D: .; V: TRBV27; size: .; length: 15; DNA: TGTGCCAGCAGTTTATGGGGGGATGGGGCCAACGTCCTGACTTTC; CDR3: CASSLWGDGANVLTF
J: TRBJ2-2; D: .; V: TRBV19; size: .; length: 11; DNA: TGTGCCAGTAGCCGGACCGGGGAGCTGTTTTTT; CDR3: CASSRTGELFF
J: TRBJ1-2; D: .; V: TRBV2; size: .; length: 14; DNA: TGTGCCAGCAGTGAATCAGAGGGAATAAGCGGCTACACCTTC; CDR3: CASSESEGISGYTF
J: TRBJ2-1; D: .; V: TRBV4-1; size: .; length: 16; DNA: TGCGCCAGCAGCCAAGGGGAGGCCGCGGGGTACAATGAGCAGTTCTTC; CDR3: CASSQGEAAGYNEQFF
J: TRBJ2-3; D: .; V: TRBV5-5; size: .; length: 13; DNA: TGTGCCAGCAGCTGGAGCAGCACAGATACGCAGTATTTT; CDR3: CASSWSSTDTQYF
J: TRBJ2-3; D: TRBD2; V: TRBV5-1; size: .; length: 16; DNA: TGCGCCAGCAGCTTGGCCGGACTAGCGGGCACAGATACGCAGTATTTT; CDR3: CASSLAGLAGTDTQYF
J: TRBJ1-2; D: .; V: TRBV18; size: .; length: 13; DNA: TGTGCCAGCTCACCACGTTTCAGGGATGGCTACACCTTC; CDR3: CASSPRFRDGYTF
J: TRBJ2-1; D: .; V: TRBV7-3; size: few; length: 13; DNA: TGTGCCAGCACCTCCCCAGGGGACAATGAGCAGTTCTTC; CDR3: CASTSPGDNEQFF
J: TRBJ1-6; D: .; V: TRBV30; size: few; length: 13; DNA: TGTGCCGCGGGCCGTGCCTATAATTCACCCCTCCACTTT; CDR3: CAAGRAYNSPLHF
J: TRBJ2-1; D: TRBD2; V: TRBV27; size: .; length: 16; DNA: TGTGCCAGCAGGACCGTGCTAGCGGGGGGGGCCAATGAGCAGTTCTTC; CDR3: CASRTVLAGGANEQFF
J: TRBJ2-2; D: TRBD2; V: TRBV5-4; size: .; length: 17; DNA: TGTGCCAGCAGCTTGGACACTAGCGGGGGGAGGACCGGGGAGCTGTTTTTT; CDR3: CASSLDTSGGRTGELFF
J: TRBJ1-5; D: .; V: TRBV5-6; size: .; length: 14; DNA: TGTGCCAGCAGCTTGGCGGGGTTAAATCAGCCCCAGCATTTT; CDR3: CASSLAGLNQPQHF
J: TRBJ1-2; D: TRBD1; V: TRBV6-1; size: .; length: 15; DNA: TGTGCCAGCAGTGAGGGACAGGGGGCTTTTGATGGCTACACCTTC; CDR3: CASSEGQGAFDGYTF
J: TRBJ2-2; D: .; V: TRBV2; size: .; length: 14; DNA: TGTGCCAGCAGTGTGGAGCAAAACACCGGGGAGCTGTTTTTT; CDR3: CASSVEQNTGELFF
J: TRBJ2-3; D: TRBD2; V: TRBV7-2; size: .; length: 16; DNA: TGTGCCAGCAGCCCTACCGGGGGCGGGGGGGTTCATACGCAGTATTTT; CDR3: CASSPTGGGGVHTQYF
J: TRBJ2-3; D: .; V: TRBV2; size: .; length: 15; DNA: TGTGCCAGCAGTGAAGCGCCCGGCCCGGGAGATACGCAGTATTTT; CDR3: CASSEAPGPGDTQYF
J: TRBJ2-5; D: .; V: TRBV6-6; size: .; length: 15; DNA: TGTGCCAGCAGCATACAGGGAGTCACTCAAGAGACCCAGTACTTC; CDR3: CASSIQGVTQETQYF
J: TRBJ2-5; D: TRBD2; V: TRBV9; size: .; length: 15; DNA: TGTGCCAGCAGCCCCCTCGGGGGACTACAAGAGACCCAGTACTTC; CDR3: CASSPLGGLQETQYF